The sequence of this TCR beta chain was determined in a study of identical twins. Each CDR3 protein is one row after TCRdb ran MiXCR on the 5' RACE reads. The sample lists around 960,000 distinct CDR3 sequences; 9% to 15% were seen once. There are a few counts of this clonotype. Germline V gene sequence: CDR1 MNHEY, CDR2 SVGAGI. This CDR3 comprises 12 residues. Trimming stripped 6 bases from V and 5 bases from J, with 10 bases between. The same specimen was also included in a second study, on yellow fever vaccine responses in identical twins.

The rearrangement joins TRBV6-5 to TRBJ1-1, with D possibly TRBD1 on 5 matching bases. This receptor was obtained from a woman between 18 and 29 years old in good health. The sequencing input was PBMCs. CDR3 nucleotide sequence: TGTGCCAGCAGCAGGGCAGAGACTGAAGCTTTCTTT. It is translated as CASSRAETEAFF.